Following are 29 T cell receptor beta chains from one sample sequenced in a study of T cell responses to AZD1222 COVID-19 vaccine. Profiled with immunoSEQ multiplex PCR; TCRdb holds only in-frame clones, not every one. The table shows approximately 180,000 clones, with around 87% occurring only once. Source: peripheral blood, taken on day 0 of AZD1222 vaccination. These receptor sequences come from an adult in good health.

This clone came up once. CDR3 protein: CASSRRGPDSPLHF. The DNA of the CDR3 is TGTGCCAGCAGCCGCAGGGGGCCTGATTCACCCCTCCACTTT. This chain uses TRBV11-1 with TRBJ1-6, with 8 nucleotides matching TRBD1. The trim removed 5 bases at V and 8 bases at J, leaving 5 bases unmatched. This CDR3 comprises 14 residues. Germline loops: CDR1 SGHAT, CDR2 FQDESV (reference sequence).

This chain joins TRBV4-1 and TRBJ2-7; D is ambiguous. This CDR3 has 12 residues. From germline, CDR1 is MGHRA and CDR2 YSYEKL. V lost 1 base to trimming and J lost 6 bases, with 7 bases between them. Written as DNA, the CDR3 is TGCGCCAGCAGCCAAGGGTGGGGCGAGCAGTACTTC. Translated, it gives CASSQGWGEQYF.

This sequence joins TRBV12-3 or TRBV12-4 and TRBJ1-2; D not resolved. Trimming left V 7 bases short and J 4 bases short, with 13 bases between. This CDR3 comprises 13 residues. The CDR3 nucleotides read TGTGCCAGCACCCCCATTTCGGGCTATGGCTACACCTTC. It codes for CASTPISGYGYTF.

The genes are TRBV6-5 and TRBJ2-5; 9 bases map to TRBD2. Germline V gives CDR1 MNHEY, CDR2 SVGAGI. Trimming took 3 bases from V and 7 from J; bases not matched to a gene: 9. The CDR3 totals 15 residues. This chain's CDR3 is CASSYGGGRARTQYF. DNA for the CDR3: TGTGCCAGCAGTTATGGGGGCGGGAGGGCCCGGACCCAGTACTTC.

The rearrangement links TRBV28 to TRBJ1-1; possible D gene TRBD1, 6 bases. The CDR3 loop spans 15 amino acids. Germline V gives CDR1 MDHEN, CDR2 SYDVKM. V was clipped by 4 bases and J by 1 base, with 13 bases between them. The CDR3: CASSSQGGGNTEAFF. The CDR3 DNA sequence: TGTGCCAGCAGTTCACAGGGTGGGGGGAACACTGAAGCTTTCTTT.

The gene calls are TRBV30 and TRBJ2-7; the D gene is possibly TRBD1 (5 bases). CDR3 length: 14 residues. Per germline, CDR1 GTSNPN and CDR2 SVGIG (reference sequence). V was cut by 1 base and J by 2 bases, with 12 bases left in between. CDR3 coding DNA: TGTGCCTGGAGTGACCAGGGTCGGGCCTACGAGCAGTACTTC. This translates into CAWSDQGRAYEQYF.

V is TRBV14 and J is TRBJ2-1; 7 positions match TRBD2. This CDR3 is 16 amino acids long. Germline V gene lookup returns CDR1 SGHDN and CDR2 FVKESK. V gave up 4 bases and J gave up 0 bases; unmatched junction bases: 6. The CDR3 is CASSPFTGGSYNEQFF. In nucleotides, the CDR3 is TGTGCCAGCAGCCCCTTTACGGGGGGCTCCTACAATGAGCAGTTCTTC.

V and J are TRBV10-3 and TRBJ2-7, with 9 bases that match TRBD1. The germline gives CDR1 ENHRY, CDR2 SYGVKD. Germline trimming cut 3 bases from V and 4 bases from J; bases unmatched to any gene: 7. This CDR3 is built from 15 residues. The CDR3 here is CAISEGDRAGYEQYF. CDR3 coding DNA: TGTGCCATCAGTGAAGGGGACAGGGCGGGGTACGAGCAGTACTTC.

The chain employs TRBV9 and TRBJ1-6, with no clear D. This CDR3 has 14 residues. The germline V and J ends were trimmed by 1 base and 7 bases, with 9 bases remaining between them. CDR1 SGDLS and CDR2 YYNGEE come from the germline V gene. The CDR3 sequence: CASSVLDGNSPLHF. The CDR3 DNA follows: TGTGCCAGCAGCGTATTAGACGGGAATTCACCCCTCCACTTT.

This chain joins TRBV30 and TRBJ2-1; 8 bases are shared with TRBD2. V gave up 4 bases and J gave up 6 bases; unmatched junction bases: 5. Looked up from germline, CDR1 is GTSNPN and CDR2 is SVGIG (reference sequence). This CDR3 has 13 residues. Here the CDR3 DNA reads TGTGCCTGGACCAGCGGGAGAGCCAATGAGCAGTTCTTC. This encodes CAWTSGRANEQFF.

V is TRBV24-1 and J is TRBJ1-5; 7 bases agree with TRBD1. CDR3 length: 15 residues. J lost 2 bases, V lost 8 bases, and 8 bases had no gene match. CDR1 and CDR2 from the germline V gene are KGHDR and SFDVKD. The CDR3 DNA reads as TGTGCCACCAAGAGAACAGGGGACGGCAATCAGCCCCAGCATTTT. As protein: CATKRTGDGNQPQHF.

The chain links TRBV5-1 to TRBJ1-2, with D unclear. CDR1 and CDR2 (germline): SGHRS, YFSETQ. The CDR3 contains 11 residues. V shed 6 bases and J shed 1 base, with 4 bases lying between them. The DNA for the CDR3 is TGCGCCAGCAAAAATAACTATGGCTACACCTTC. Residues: CASKNNYGYTF.

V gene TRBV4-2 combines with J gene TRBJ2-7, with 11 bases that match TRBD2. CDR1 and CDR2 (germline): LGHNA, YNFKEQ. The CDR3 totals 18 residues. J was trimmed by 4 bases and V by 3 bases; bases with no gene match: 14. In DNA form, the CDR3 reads TGTGCCAGCAGCCAGCAAACCCGCCCTAGCGGGAGGATATACGAGCAGTACTTC. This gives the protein CASSQQTRPSGRIYEQYF.

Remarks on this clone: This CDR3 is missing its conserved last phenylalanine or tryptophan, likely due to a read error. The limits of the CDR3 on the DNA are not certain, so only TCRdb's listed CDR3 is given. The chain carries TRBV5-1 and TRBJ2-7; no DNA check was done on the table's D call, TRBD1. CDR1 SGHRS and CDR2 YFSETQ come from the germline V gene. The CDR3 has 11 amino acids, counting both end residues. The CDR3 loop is CASSLAEGAPI.

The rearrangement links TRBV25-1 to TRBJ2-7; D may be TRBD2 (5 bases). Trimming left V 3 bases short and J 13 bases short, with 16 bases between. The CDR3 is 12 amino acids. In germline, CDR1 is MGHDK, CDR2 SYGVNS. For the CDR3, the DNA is TGTGCCAGCAGTGATGTGTCGGGGTCACCCTACTTC. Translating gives CASSDVSGSPYF.

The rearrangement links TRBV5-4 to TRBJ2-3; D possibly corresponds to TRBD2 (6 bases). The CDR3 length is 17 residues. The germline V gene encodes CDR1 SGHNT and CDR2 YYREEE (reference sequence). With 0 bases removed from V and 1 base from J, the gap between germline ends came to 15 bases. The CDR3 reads CASSLGGGASGTDTQYF. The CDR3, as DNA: TGTGCCAGCAGCTTGGGGGGTGGGGCTAGCGGCACAGATACGCAGTATTTT. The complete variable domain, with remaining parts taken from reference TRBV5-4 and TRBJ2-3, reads ETGVTQSPTHLIKTRGQQVTLRCSSQSGHNTVSWYQQALGQGPQFIFQYYREEENGRGNFPPRFSGLQFPNYSSELNVNALELDDSALYLCASSLGGGASGTDTQYFGPGTRLTVL.

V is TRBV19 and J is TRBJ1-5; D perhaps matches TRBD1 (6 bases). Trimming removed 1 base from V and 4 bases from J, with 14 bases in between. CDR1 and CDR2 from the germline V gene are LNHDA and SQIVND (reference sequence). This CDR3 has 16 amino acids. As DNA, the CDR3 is TGTGCCAGTAGTATAGTAAGAGACAGGTCGAATCAGCCCCAGCATTTT. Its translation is CASSIVRDRSNQPQHF.

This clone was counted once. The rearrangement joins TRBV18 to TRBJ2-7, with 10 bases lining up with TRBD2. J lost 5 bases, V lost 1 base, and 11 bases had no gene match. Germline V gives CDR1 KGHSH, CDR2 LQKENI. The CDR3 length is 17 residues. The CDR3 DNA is TGTGCCAGCTCACCACGGGGGCTAGCGGGAGTTTCCCACGAGCAGTACTTC. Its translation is CASSPRGLAGVSHEQYF.

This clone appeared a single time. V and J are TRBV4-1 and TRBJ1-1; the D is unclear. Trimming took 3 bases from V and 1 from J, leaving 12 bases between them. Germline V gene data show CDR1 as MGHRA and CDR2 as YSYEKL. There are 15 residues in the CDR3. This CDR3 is CASSQGRTSNTEAFF. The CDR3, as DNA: TGCGCCAGCAGCCAGGGGAGGACCTCGAACACTGAAGCTTTCTTT.

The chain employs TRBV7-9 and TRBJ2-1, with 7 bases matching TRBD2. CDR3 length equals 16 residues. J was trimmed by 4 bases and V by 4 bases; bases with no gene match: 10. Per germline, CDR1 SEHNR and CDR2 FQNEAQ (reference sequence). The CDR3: CASSSLGGEGYNEQFF. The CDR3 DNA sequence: TGTGCCAGCAGCTCCCTGGGCGGGGAGGGTTACAATGAGCAGTTCTTC.

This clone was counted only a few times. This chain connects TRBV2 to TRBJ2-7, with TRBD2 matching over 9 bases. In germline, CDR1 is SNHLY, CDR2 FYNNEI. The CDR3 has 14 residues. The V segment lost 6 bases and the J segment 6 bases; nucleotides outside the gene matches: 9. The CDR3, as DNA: TGTGCCAGCAGCCTTCGGGGACTAGCCGGCGAGCAGTACTTC. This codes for CASSLRGLAGEQYF.

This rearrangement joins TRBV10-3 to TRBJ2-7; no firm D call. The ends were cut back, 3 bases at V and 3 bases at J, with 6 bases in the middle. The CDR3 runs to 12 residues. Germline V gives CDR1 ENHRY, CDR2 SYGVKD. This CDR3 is CAISEVDYEQYF. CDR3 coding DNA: TGTGCCATCAGTGAAGTAGACTACGAGCAGTACTTC.

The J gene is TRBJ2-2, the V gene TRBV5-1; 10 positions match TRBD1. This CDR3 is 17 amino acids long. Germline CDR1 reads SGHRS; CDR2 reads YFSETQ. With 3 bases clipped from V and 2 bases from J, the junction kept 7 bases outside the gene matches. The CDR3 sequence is CASSSTDRGLNTGELFF. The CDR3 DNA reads TGCGCCAGCAGCTCCACCGACAGGGGGCTTAACACCGGGGAGCTGTTTTTT.

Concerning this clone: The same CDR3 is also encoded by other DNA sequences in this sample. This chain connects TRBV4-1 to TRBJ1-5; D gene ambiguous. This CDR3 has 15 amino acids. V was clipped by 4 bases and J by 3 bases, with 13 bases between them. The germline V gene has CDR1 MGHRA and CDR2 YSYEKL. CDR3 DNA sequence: TGCGCCAGCAGCCCTAGGACGGATTCCAATCAGCCCCAGCATTTT. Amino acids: CASSPRTDSNQPQHF.

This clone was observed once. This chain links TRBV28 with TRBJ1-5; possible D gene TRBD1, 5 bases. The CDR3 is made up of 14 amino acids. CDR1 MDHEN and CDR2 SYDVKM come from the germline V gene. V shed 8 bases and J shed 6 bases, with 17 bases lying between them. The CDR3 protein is CASGLARRGQPQHF. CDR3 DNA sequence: TGTGCCAGCGGGCTGGCCCGGAGGGGTCAGCCCCAGCATTTT.

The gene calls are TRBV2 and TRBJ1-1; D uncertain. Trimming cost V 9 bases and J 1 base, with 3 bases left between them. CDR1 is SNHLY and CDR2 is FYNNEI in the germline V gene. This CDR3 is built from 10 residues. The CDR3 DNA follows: TGTGCCAGAGGGAACACTGAAGCTTTCTTT. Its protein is CARGNTEAFF. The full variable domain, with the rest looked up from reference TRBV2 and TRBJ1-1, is EPEVTQTPSHQVTQMGQEVILRCVPISNHLYFYWYRQILGQKVEFLVSFYNNEISEKSEIFDDQFSVERPDGSNFTLKIRSTKLEDSAMYFCARGNTEAFFGQGTRLTVV.

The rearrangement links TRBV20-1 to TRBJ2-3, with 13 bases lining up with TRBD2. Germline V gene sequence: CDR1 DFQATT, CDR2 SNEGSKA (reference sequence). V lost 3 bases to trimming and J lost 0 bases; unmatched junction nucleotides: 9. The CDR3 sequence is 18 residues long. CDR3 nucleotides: TGCAGTGCTAGTCGACTAGCGGGAGGCCCAAAAAGCACAGATACGCAGTATTTT. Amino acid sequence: CSASRLAGGPKSTDTQYF.

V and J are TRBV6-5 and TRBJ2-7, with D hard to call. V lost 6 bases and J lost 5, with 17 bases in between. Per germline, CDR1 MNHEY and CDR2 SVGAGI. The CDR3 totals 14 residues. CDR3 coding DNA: TGTGCCAGCAGCCGAGCGCTCCGGAGCCACGAGCAGTACTTC. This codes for CASSRALRSHEQYF.

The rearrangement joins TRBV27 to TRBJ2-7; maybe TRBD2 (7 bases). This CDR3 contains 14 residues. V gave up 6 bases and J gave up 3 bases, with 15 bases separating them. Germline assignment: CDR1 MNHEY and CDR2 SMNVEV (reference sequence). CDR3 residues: CASRGGRGGYEQYF. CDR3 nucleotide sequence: TGTGCCAGCAGAGGAGGGAGGGGGGGCTACGAGCAGTACTTC.